The clone carrying this TCR beta chain was found many times. These data originate in a study of T-cell memory formation after mild COVID-19. This CDR3 contains 12 residues. With 7 bases removed from V and 4 bases from J, the gap between germline ends came to 13 bases. Germline values: CDR1 SQVTM, CDR2 ANQGSEA. After 5'RACE with constant-segment primers, TCR alpha and TCR beta cDNA libraries carrying sample barcodes and UMIs were obtained. TCRdb ran MiXCR on the 5' RACE reads and lists one entry per CDR3 protein. The sample includes around 250,000 distinct CDR3 sequences, around 15% of them seen just once.

The chain has TRBV29-1 and TRBJ1-1; D remains unclear. This receptor was identified in a man aged 18 to 29 who had mild COVID-19 (a few samples of this study predate the infection). Cell type and time point are not known. Sequences were obtained from PBMCs or a T cell subset sorted from them (not recorded which). The CDR3 loop is CSAIVSGTEAFF. The CDR3 nucleotides read TGCAGCGCTATCGTGTCGGGCACTGAAGCTTTCTTT. Drawing the rest from reference TRBV29-1 and TRBJ1-1, the complete variable domain is SAVISQKPSRDICQRGTSLTIQCQVDSQVTMMFWYRQQPGQSLTLIATANQGSEATYESGFVIDKFPISRPNLTFSTLTVSNMSPEDSSIYLCSAIVSGTEAFFGQGTRLTVV.